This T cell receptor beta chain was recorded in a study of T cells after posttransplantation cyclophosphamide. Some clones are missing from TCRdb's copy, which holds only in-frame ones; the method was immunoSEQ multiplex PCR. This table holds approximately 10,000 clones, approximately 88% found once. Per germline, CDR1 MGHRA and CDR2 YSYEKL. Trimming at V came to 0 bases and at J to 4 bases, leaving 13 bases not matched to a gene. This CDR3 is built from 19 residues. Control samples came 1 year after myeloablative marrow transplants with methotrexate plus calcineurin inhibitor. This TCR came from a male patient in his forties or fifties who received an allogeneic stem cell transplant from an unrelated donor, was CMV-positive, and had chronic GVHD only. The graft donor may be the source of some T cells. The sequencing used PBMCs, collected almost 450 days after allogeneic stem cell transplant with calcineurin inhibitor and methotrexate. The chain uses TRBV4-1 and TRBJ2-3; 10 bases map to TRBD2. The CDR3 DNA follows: TGCGCCAGCAGCCAAGAAACTAGGGCTAGCGGGAGAGGAGCAGATACGCAGTATTTT. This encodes CASSQETRASGRGADTQYF.